This is a list of T cell receptor beta chains from one sample in a study of monozygotic twins with inflammatory bowel disease. No DNA is given; TCRdb re-called the 5' RACE reads and lists each CDR3 protein once. In total, the table holds over 350,000 distinct CDR3 sequences. Sequenced input: blood. The receptors were sampled from a human donor with ulcerative colitis or Crohn's disease, or a healthy co-twin of an affected twin (not recorded which). Each CDR3 is given with its conserved first and last residue.

j_call v_call cdr3_aa
TRBJ2-2 TRBV5-1 CASSLNRITGELFF
TRBJ2-5 TRBV6-5 CASSYSGGEETQYF
TRBJ1-2 TRBV10-3 CAISTGTGDYGYTF
TRBJ2-7 TRBV5-5 CASSPRDSLSRSYEQYF
TRBJ1-2 TRBV10-3 CAITEGGWSYGYTF
TRBJ2-2 TRBV9 CASSVSGGTTGELFF
TRBJ2-2 TRBV6-5 CASSYPSTGGTGELFF
TRBJ2-5 TRBV7-9 CASSLVGTGAGETQYF
TRBJ1-5 TRBV28 CASSSRVRSSYQPQHF
TRBJ1-1 TRBV20-1 CSASTGTLNTEAFF
TRBJ1-3 TRBV20-1 CSTLRGASGNTIYF
TRBJ2-6 TRBV5-1 CASSLQGPNVVNSGANVLTF
TRBJ2-1 TRBV9 CASSEGLAGGLYNEQFF
TRBJ1-1 TRBV18 CASSRLEDPEAFF
TRBJ2-4 TRBV20-1 CSARPGLAKNMQYF
TRBJ1-2 TRBV10-3 CATSDNIQEGFNYGYTF
TRBJ1-1 TRBV5-1 CASSPQGASTEAFF
TRBJ2-5 TRBV12-3/TRBV12-4 CASTPAGGGTQYF
TRBJ2-1 TRBV5-6 CASSLEGTSGGALSYNEQFF
TRBJ2-7 TRBV6-1 CASSGRVNPYEQYF
TRBJ2-3 TRBV20-1 CSAGLGADTQYF
TRBJ1-5 TRBV7-2 CASSLGLRRYSNQPQHF
TRBJ2-7 TRBV7-2 CASSLGQGVGSYEQYF
TRBJ1-1 TRBV10-3 CAISDTGYTEAFF
TRBJ1-4 TRBV12-3/TRBV12-4 CASSWTRRNEKLFF
TRBJ2-5 TRBV4-3 CASSPWTSGAYQETQYF
TRBJ2-2 TRBV20-1 CSARDGENTGELFF
TRBJ2-3 TRBV7-2 CASNLAGGRRGTDTQYF
TRBJ1-5 TRBV5-4 CASSADHGSNQPQHF
TRBJ1-3 TRBV7-2 CASSFSAGIGNTIYF
TRBJ2-1 TRBV6-2/TRBV6-3 CASSYLSTGPGYNEQFF
TRBJ1-5 TRBV24-1 CATSDGGGGQPQHF
TRBJ2-1 TRBV6-5 CASSYSSGVDNEQFF
TRBJ1-1 TRBV12-3/TRBV12-4 CASGEGQSPSGAFF
TRBJ2-1 TRBV12-3/TRBV12-4 CASSRVTYNEQFF
TRBJ1-2 TRBV6-5 CASSYSPTGNGYTF
TRBJ2-5 TRBV27 CASSPAGARQETQYF
TRBJ1-1 TRBV7-3 CASSSQRGDTFF
TRBJ1-1 TRBV12-3/TRBV12-4 CASRIREEAFF
TRBJ2-3 TRBV4-1 CASSRMRADLRTDTQYF
TRBJ1-2 TRBV7-2 CASSQLTGVYGYTF
TRBJ2-7 TRBV29-1 CSVAGAYFYEQYF
TRBJ2-3 TRBV7-2 CASSLARWGDTQYF
TRBJ2-1 TRBV6-2/TRBV6-3 CASSSTGAAYNEQFF
TRBJ2-7 TRBV5-1 CASSDSLISRGYEQYF